A selection of T cell receptor beta chains follows, all from one sample in a study of blood T cells in healthy people across ages. From the 5' RACE reads, TCRdb called clonotypes with MiXCR, one entry per CDR3 protein. The table shows fewer than 900,000 distinct CDR3 sequences, with approximately 43% occurring only once. The sample taken for sequencing was blood. All receptors derive from a woman aged 55-69 years in good health. The CDR3 runs from the conserved cysteine through the conserved F or W. A D gene is named only where the DNA matches it firmly. Expanded clones are given a class, and other clones once, few, many or no size at all.

v_gene: TRBV20-1
d_gene: TRBD2
abundance: -
j_gene: TRBJ2-4
CDR3nt: TGCAGTGCCCTAGCGGGTACCAAAAACATTCAGTACTTC
CDR3aa: CSALAGTKNIQYF

v_gene: TRBV28
d_gene: TRBD2
abundance: -
j_gene: TRBJ2-7
CDR3nt: TGTGCCAGCAGTTCCGGACTAGCGGGAATGAATGAGCAGTACTTC
CDR3aa: CASSSGLAGMNEQYF

v_gene: TRBV7-2
d_gene: -
abundance: -
j_gene: TRBJ2-1
CDR3nt: TGTGCCAGCAGCTTAGCACTATATGAGCAGTTCTTC
CDR3aa: CASSLALYEQFF

v_gene: TRBV7-9
d_gene: TRBD1
abundance: -
j_gene: TRBJ2-4
CDR3nt: TGTGCCAGCAGCCCCCACCGACAGGACAGGGAGCAGTACTTC
CDR3aa: CASSPHRQDREQYF

v_gene: TRBV28
d_gene: TRBD1
abundance: -
j_gene: TRBJ2-5
CDR3nt: TGTGCCAGCAGTTTATCTCGACAGGGGAGGGAGACCCAGTACTTC
CDR3aa: CASSLSRQGRETQYF

v_gene: TRBV7-8
d_gene: -
abundance: few
j_gene: TRBJ1-5
CDR3nt: TGTGCCAGCAGCTTGACCCCCGTTTCAGCCCAGCATTTT
CDR3aa: CASSLTPVSAQHF

v_gene: TRBV10-3
d_gene: -
abundance: -
j_gene: TRBJ2-6
CDR3nt: TGTGCCATCAGTGTAGCAAGAGCGGACCCCTCTGGGGCCAACGTCCTGACTTTC
CDR3aa: CAISVARADPSGANVLTF

v_gene: TRBV7-2
d_gene: -
abundance: many
j_gene: TRBJ2-3
CDR3nt: TGTGCCAGCCGGATACCTAGCACAGATACGCAGTATTTT
CDR3aa: CASRIPSTDTQYF

v_gene: TRBV20-1
d_gene: -
abundance: few
j_gene: TRBJ1-1
CDR3nt: TGCAGTGCTACGGGACCTTCGAACACTGAAGCTTTCTTT
CDR3aa: CSATGPSNTEAFF

v_gene: TRBV24-1
d_gene: -
abundance: few
j_gene: TRBJ1-5
CDR3nt: TGTGCCACCAGTGATCCCGGGGGTGATCAGCCCCAGCATTTT
CDR3aa: CATSDPGGDQPQHF

v_gene: TRBV4-3
d_gene: TRBD2
abundance: many
j_gene: TRBJ2-3
CDR3nt: TGCGCCAGCAGCCAAGACGGGGGGCTAGCGGGTGGTACGCAGTATTTT
CDR3aa: CASSQDGGLAGGTQYF

v_gene: TRBV18
d_gene: -
abundance: -
j_gene: TRBJ2-7
CDR3nt: TGTGCCAGCTCATCGAGACAGGACTCCTACGAGCAGTACTTC
CDR3aa: CASSSRQDSYEQYF

v_gene: TRBV28
d_gene: TRBD2
abundance: -
j_gene: TRBJ2-7
CDR3nt: TGTGCCAGCAGTGAGAGCGGGAACCACTACGAGCAGTACTTC
CDR3aa: CASSESGNHYEQYF

v_gene: TRBV20-1
d_gene: -
abundance: -
j_gene: TRBJ2-5
CDR3nt: TGCAGTGCTAGAGATGTGCGCCAAGAGACCCAGTACTTC
CDR3aa: CSARDVRQETQYF

v_gene: TRBV5-1
d_gene: TRBD1
abundance: -
j_gene: TRBJ2-5
CDR3nt: TGCGCCAGCAGCTCGCTGGGGAGACAGGGACAAGAGACCCAGTACTTC
CDR3aa: CASSSLGRQGQETQYF

v_gene: TRBV7-8
d_gene: -
abundance: -
j_gene: TRBJ1-1
CDR3nt: TGTGCCAGCAGCATTTCGGGACCGATTTACACTGAAGCTTTCTTT
CDR3aa: CASSISGPIYTEAFF

v_gene: TRBV7-3
d_gene: -
abundance: -
j_gene: TRBJ2-5
CDR3nt: TGTGCCAGCGGCCCCTTGGGGGGCGGGGTACATCGGACCCAGTACTTC
CDR3aa: CASGPLGGGVHRTQYF

v_gene: TRBV12-3/TRBV12-4
d_gene: TRBD1
abundance: -
j_gene: TRBJ1-1
CDR3nt: TGTGCCAACACCCGACAGGGTCCCACTGAAGCTTTCTTT
CDR3aa: CANTRQGPTEAFF

v_gene: TRBV4-3
d_gene: -
abundance: once
j_gene: TRBJ1-2
CDR3nt: TGCGCCAGCAGCCAAGATACGGGGGGACACTATGGCTACACCTTC
CDR3aa: CASSQDTGGHYGYTF

v_gene: TRBV7-9
d_gene: -
abundance: -
j_gene: TRBJ1-2
CDR3nt: TGTGCCAGCAGCTTAATCCCGACAGGTGCCTATGGCTACACCTTC
CDR3aa: CASSLIPTGAYGYTF

v_gene: TRBV29-1
d_gene: -
abundance: many
j_gene: TRBJ2-3
CDR3nt: TGCAGCGTTGTACGTGGGGAACTTGTTACGCAGTATTTT
CDR3aa: CSVVRGELVTQYF

v_gene: TRBV6-7
d_gene: TRBD1
abundance: few
j_gene: TRBJ2-7
CDR3nt: TGTGCCAGCAGTTACTCGAAGACAGGGGGCAACGAGCAGTACTTC
CDR3aa: CASSYSKTGGNEQYF

v_gene: TRBV25-1
d_gene: TRBD2
abundance: many
j_gene: TRBJ2-1
CDR3nt: TGTGCCAGCAGTGAAGGCGGGGGGGCCTACAATGAGCAGTTCTTC
CDR3aa: CASSEGGGAYNEQFF

v_gene: TRBV6-5
d_gene: TRBD1
abundance: -
j_gene: TRBJ1-5
CDR3nt: TGTGCCAGCAGACGGACAGGGCGGCCCAATCAGCCCCAGCATTTT
CDR3aa: CASRRTGRPNQPQHF

v_gene: TRBV10-3
d_gene: -
abundance: -
j_gene: TRBJ1-1
CDR3nt: TGTGCCATCAGCGACGGTCGGGGGACTGAAGCTTTCTTT
CDR3aa: CAISDGRGTEAFF

v_gene: TRBV28
d_gene: TRBD2
abundance: -
j_gene: TRBJ2-5
CDR3nt: TGTGCCAGCAGTCCCGGGGGATCTAGCGGGAGGGAGACCCAGTACTTC
CDR3aa: CASSPGGSSGRETQYF

v_gene: TRBV7-9
d_gene: -
abundance: many
j_gene: TRBJ2-5
CDR3nt: TGTGCCAGCGGAGCTGTGGCCAGCCAAGAGACCCAGTACTTC
CDR3aa: CASGAVASQETQYF

v_gene: TRBV13
d_gene: -
abundance: few
j_gene: TRBJ2-3
CDR3nt: TGTGCCAGCAGCCCTACGAAGAACGGCGGGCCCACAGATACGCAGTATTTT
CDR3aa: CASSPTKNGGPTDTQYF

v_gene: TRBV3-1
d_gene: TRBD2
abundance: -
j_gene: TRBJ2-1
CDR3nt: TGTGCCAGCAGCCAAGTGAGCGGGGTCTACAATGAGCAGTTCTTC
CDR3aa: CASSQVSGVYNEQFF

v_gene: TRBV20-1
d_gene: TRBD2
abundance: -
j_gene: TRBJ2-1
CDR3nt: TGCAGTGCTAGAGATGAGGGAACTAGCGGGAGCCATGGCAATGAGCAGTTCTTC
CDR3aa: CSARDEGTSGSHGNEQFF

v_gene: TRBV25-1
d_gene: TRBD2
abundance: -
j_gene: TRBJ2-3
CDR3nt: TGTGCCAGCAGTGTTAGCGGGAGGGTGACAGATACGCAGTATTTT
CDR3aa: CASSVSGRVTDTQYF

v_gene: TRBV28
d_gene: -
abundance: few
j_gene: TRBJ1-5
CDR3nt: TGTGCCAGCAGTTTGCTCAGGGAAGATCAGCCCCAGCATTTT
CDR3aa: CASSLLREDQPQHF

v_gene: TRBV19
d_gene: -
abundance: -
j_gene: TRBJ1-6
CDR3nt: TGTGCCAGTAGCCGGTCTATGGAGAATTCACCCCTCCACTTT
CDR3aa: CASSRSMENSPLHF

v_gene: TRBV5-1
d_gene: -
abundance: -
j_gene: TRBJ2-5
CDR3nt: TGCGCCAGCAGCGTACGGCCTCAAGAGACCCAGTACTTC
CDR3aa: CASSVRPQETQYF

v_gene: TRBV5-6
d_gene: TRBD1
abundance: -
j_gene: TRBJ2-7
CDR3nt: TGTGCCAGCAGCTTCCGGGACAGCGAATGGTGGCAGTACTTC
CDR3aa: CASSFRDSEWWQYF

v_gene: TRBV7-2
d_gene: TRBD1
abundance: -
j_gene: TRBJ1-6
CDR3nt: TGTGCCAGCAGCGATCAGGGACAGGCATATTCACCCCTCCACTTT
CDR3aa: CASSDQGQAYSPLHF

v_gene: TRBV7-9
d_gene: TRBD1
abundance: -
j_gene: TRBJ2-6
CDR3nt: TGTGCCAGCAGCTTAGTCGGAACAGGGGGCTCTGTGGCCAACGTCCTGACTTTC
CDR3aa: CASSLVGTGGSVANVLTF

v_gene: TRBV12-3/TRBV12-4
d_gene: -
abundance: -
j_gene: TRBJ1-5
CDR3nt: TGTGCCAGCAGTTTAAGCCCCGGGCCCCAGCATTTT
CDR3aa: CASSLSPGPQHF

v_gene: TRBV7-2
d_gene: TRBD1
abundance: few
j_gene: TRBJ2-6
CDR3nt: TGTGCCAGCAGTCGCGGGGACAGGGTTTTCTCTGGGGCCAACGTCCTGACTTTC
CDR3aa: CASSRGDRVFSGANVLTF

v_gene: TRBV3-1
d_gene: -
abundance: -
j_gene: TRBJ2-6
CDR3nt: TGTGCCAGCAGCCATGGGATGGGTCGGTATAACTCTGGGGCCAACGTCCTGACTTTC
CDR3aa: CASSHGMGRYNSGANVLTF

v_gene: TRBV3-1
d_gene: TRBD2
abundance: -
j_gene: TRBJ2-5
CDR3nt: TGTGCCAGCAGCCAAGGGAGGCTCGGACTAGCGGGTGGAGAGACCCAGTACTTC
CDR3aa: CASSQGRLGLAGGETQYF

v_gene: TRBV28
d_gene: TRBD1
abundance: few
j_gene: TRBJ2-6
CDR3nt: TGTGCCAGCAGTCCTATGGGACAGGGGATTTTCGGGGCCAACGTCCTGACTTTC
CDR3aa: CASSPMGQGIFGANVLTF

v_gene: TRBV12-3/TRBV12-4
d_gene: -
abundance: -
j_gene: TRBJ1-1
CDR3nt: TGTGCCAGCAGTTTATTGAGGGCGAACACTGAAGCTTTCTTT
CDR3aa: CASSLLRANTEAFF

v_gene: TRBV7-2
d_gene: -
abundance: -
j_gene: TRBJ2-1
CDR3nt: TGTGCCAGCAGCCGGCGAGATGGGGAGCAGTTCTTC
CDR3aa: CASSRRDGEQFF

v_gene: TRBV25-1
d_gene: -
abundance: -
j_gene: TRBJ2-3
CDR3nt: TGTGCCAGCAGTGAAATCCGGACTCAAGGCGGCACAGATACGCAGTATTTT
CDR3aa: CASSEIRTQGGTDTQYF

v_gene: TRBV12-3/TRBV12-4
d_gene: -
abundance: few
j_gene: TRBJ2-7
CDR3nt: TGTGCCAGCAGTTTTGGTACTACTCTCAACGAGCAGTACTTC
CDR3aa: CASSFGTTLNEQYF